This T cell receptor (beta chain) stems from a study of cytomegalovirus exposure and HLA in healthy donors. Study-wide results and caveats: As a later analysis revealed, the rate of TCR association differed by HLA locus, with DRB1 most and HLA-C fewest.

In regard to this clone: Antigen: not known.

CDR1 and CDR2 (germline): MNHEY, SMNVEV (reference sequence). The V and J ends lost 0 bases and 7 bases respectively, with 15 bases between them. This CDR3 region has 15 residues. This PCR relied on a set of 60 Vbeta primers and 13 Jbeta primers. Some clones are missing from TCRdb's copy, which holds only in-frame ones; the method was immunoSEQ multiplex PCR. Among over 100,000 clones listed, over 60% were seen once. V usage is TRBV27 and J usage is TRBJ1-2, with D possibly matching TRBD1 (6 bases). This clonotype was sampled from a woman in her 30s in good health and CMV-seronegative. Sample: PBMCs. The CDR3 nucleotides are TGTGCCAGCAGTTTATCGAGGGGGGGCGCCTCTGGCTACACCTTC. This translates into CASSLSRGGASGYTF.